The rows below give T cell receptor beta chains drawn from one sample of a study of shared clonotypes between healthy human individuals. Some clones are missing from TCRdb's copy, which holds only in-frame ones; the method was immunoSEQ multiplex PCR. The table includes a few hundred thousand clones, about 74% detected once. Sequencing used memory CD4+ T cells sorted from blood. All receptors derive from a man aged 25-40 years in good health. The CDR3 runs from the conserved cysteine through the conserved F or W. Each record gives: clone size, V gene, D gene, J gene, CDR3 protein, CDR3 DNA. The D gene is left open where the match is weak. Size values are once, few and many counts, or a class for expanded clones, and some rows have none.

-	TRBV6-6	-	TRBJ2-6	CASSRRDSGANVLTF	TGTGCCAGCAGTAGGAGGGACTCTGGGGCCAACGTCCTGACTTTC
-	TRBV5-5	-	TRBJ2-5	CASSGGVQETQYF	TGTGCCAGCAGCGGAGGAGTCCAAGAGACCCAGTACTTC
-	TRBV30	-	TRBJ2-5	CAWSVGRNQETQYF	TGTGCCTGGAGTGTGGGACGGAACCAAGAGACCCAGTACTTC
once	TRBV28	-	TRBJ2-7	CASSFTTIRTRYYEQYF	TGTGCCAGCAGTTTTACCACTATTAGGACAAGGTACTACGAGCAGTACTTC
-	TRBV2	-	TRBJ1-2	CASSDPYSGRGGYTF	TGTGCCAGCAGTGACCCCTACAGTGGACGTGGCGGCTACACCTTC
once	TRBV18	TRBD1	TRBJ2-6	CASSPIPTGGISGANVLTF	TGTGCCAGCTCACCCATTCCTACAGGGGGCATTTCTGGGGCCAACGTCCTGACTTTC
-	TRBV14	-	TRBJ2-2	CASSQSRTFHTGELFF	TGTGCCAGCAGCCAGAGTAGGACTTTTCACACCGGGGAGCTGTTTTTT
once	TRBV5-1	TRBD2	TRBJ2-1	CASSGTSRSNEQFF	TGCGCCAGTTCCGGGACTAGCCGATCCAATGAGCAGTTCTTC
few	TRBV6-1	-	TRBJ2-7	CASSIRFTSYEQYF	TGTGCCAGCAGCATCAGGTTCACGTCCTACGAGCAGTACTTC
-	TRBV11-2	-	TRBJ1-3	CASSLFSRGGPGNTIYF	TGTGCCAGCAGCTTATTCTCCCGAGGGGGGCCTGGAAACACCATATATTTT
-	TRBV6-5	-	TRBJ2-1	CASSYRTDVSYNEQFF	TGTGCCAGCAGTTACCGTACAGATGTAAGCTACAATGAGCAGTTCTTC
few	TRBV2	-	TRBJ2-7	CASSENREPSYEQYF	TGTGCCAGCAGTGAAAATCGAGAGCCCTCCTACGAGCAGTACTTC
-	TRBV27	-	TRBJ1-1	CASSFYWGGVSTEAFF	TGTGCCAGCAGTTTCTACTGGGGGGGGGTCTCCACTGAAGCTTTCTTT
many	TRBV10-2	-	TRBJ2-7	CASSDGYSYEQYF	TGCGCCAGCAGTGACGGCTACTCCTACGAGCAGTACTTC
-	TRBV5-1	TRBD2	TRBJ2-2	CASSLLGEAGAGELFF	TGCGCCAGCAGCTTGTTGGGGGAGGCGGGAGCCGGGGAGCTGTTTTTT
-	TRBV18	TRBD1	TRBJ1-4	CASSLGQGYATNEKLFF	TGTGCCAGCTCACTGGGACAGGGATATGCAACTAATGAAAAACTGTTTTTT
few	TRBV27	-	TRBJ1-5	CASSLGGGRWQPQHF	TGTGCCAGCAGTTTAGGAGGGGGTAGGTGGCAGCCCCAGCATTTT
-	TRBV18	-	TRBJ1-4	CASSPALSGGTFNEKLFF	TGTGCCAGCTCACCAGCGCTGTCCGGGGGGACTTTTAATGAAAAACTGTTTTTT
once	TRBV6-5	TRBD1	TRBJ1-2	CASRAGGNYGYTF	TGTGCCAGCAGGGCAGGGGGCAACTATGGCTACACCTTC
-	TRBV27	-	TRBJ2-2	CASTLNRATGELFF	TGTGCCAGCACTCTAAACAGGGCCACCGGGGAGCTGTTTTTT
-	TRBV30	TRBD2	TRBJ2-5	CAWSWVSGSWGETQYF	TGTGCCTGGAGTTGGGTTAGCGGGAGTTGGGGGGAGACCCAGTACTTC
-	TRBV4-1	-	TRBJ2-4	CASSQIKTANIQYF	TGCGCCAGCAGCCAAATTAAGACAGCAAACATTCAGTACTTC
-	TRBV28	-	TRBJ1-5	CASRIGLSNQPQHF	TGTGCCAGCAGGATAGGCCTCAGCAATCAGCCCCAGCATTTT
-	TRBV29-1	TRBD2	TRBJ2-3	CSVREKGLATDTQYF	TGCAGCGTGCGCGAGAAGGGACTAGCCACAGATACGCAGTATTTT
once	TRBV5-1	TRBD1	TRBJ1-1	CASSRQGGDTEAFF	TGCGCCAGCAGTAGACAGGGGGGCGACACTGAAGCTTTCTTT
-	TRBV5-1	-	TRBJ2-7	CASSSGLTYEQYF	TGCGCCAGCAGCTCGGGCCTTACCTACGAGCAGTACTTC
once	TRBV27	TRBD1	TRBJ1-1	CASSSRQGDTEAFF	TGTGCCAGCAGTTCGCGGCAGGGGGACACTGAAGCTTTCTTT
-	TRBV6-5	-	TRBJ1-1	CASGRGGSEAFF	TGTGCCAGCGGCCGGGGAGGTTCTGAAGCTTTCTTT
-	TRBV7-2	-	TRBJ2-7	CASSLVGRNYEQYF	TGTGCCAGCAGCTTAGTTGGCAGAAACTACGAGCAGTACTTC
few	TRBV6-4	-	TRBJ2-2	CASSDGGETGELFF	TGTGCCAGCAGTGACGGGGGAGAAACCGGGGAGCTGTTTTTT
-	TRBV7-9	-	TRBJ1-1	CASSLSYTEAFF	TGTGCCAGCAGCTTAAGCTACACTGAAGCTTTCTTT
-	TRBV6-1	TRBD1	TRBJ2-7	CASRVRGLSYEQYF	TGTGCCAGCAGGGTCAGGGGGCTGTCCTACGAGCAGTACTTC
-	TRBV28	TRBD2	TRBJ2-3	CASSLSGISTDTQYF	TGTGCCAGCAGTCTTAGCGGGATAAGCACAGATACGCAGTATTTT
-	TRBV29-1	TRBD1	TRBJ2-7	CSVEGTGTGVDF	TGCAGCGTTGAAGGAACAGGGACAGGAGTGGACTTC
once	TRBV2	TRBD2	TRBJ2-5	CASSEAGGTQETQYF	TGTGCCAGCAGTGAAGCGGGGGGGACTCAAGAGACCCAGTACTTC
-	TRBV4-1	TRBD2	TRBJ2-3	CASSLNSGNTDTQYF	TGCGCCAGCAGCCTTAATAGCGGGAACACAGATACGCAGTATTTT
-	TRBV19	TRBD1	TRBJ1-3	CASSLWTGVSGNTIYF	TGTGCCAGTAGTTTGTGGACAGGGGTCTCTGGAAACACCATATATTTT
-	TRBV5-4	TRBD1	TRBJ2-7	CASSSTGTGATYEQYF	TGTGCCAGCAGCTCGACGGGGACAGGGGCTACCTACGAGCAGTACTTC
-	TRBV4-3	-	TRBJ2-5	CASSQEIVVGETQYF	TGCGCCAGCAGCCAAGAAATAGTAGTTGGAGAGACCCAGTACTTC
-	TRBV5-6	TRBD2	TRBJ2-7	CASSSGGYLGREQYF	TGTGCCAGCAGCTCGGGAGGGTATCTGGGAAGGGAGCAGTACTTC
-	TRBV10-1	TRBD1	TRBJ1-1	CASSEQGAGTGKAFF	TGCGCCAGCAGTGAGCAAGGGGCCGGGACAGGGAAAGCTTTCTTT
-	TRBV9	-	TRBJ2-2	CASSVYAALSGELFF	TGTGCCAGCAGCGTCTATGCCGCCTTGTCCGGGGAGCTGTTTTTT
-	TRBV14	-	TRBJ1-1	CASSPHGRRTEAFF	TGTGCCAGCAGCCCTCACGGAAGAAGGACTGAAGCTTTCTTT
-	TRBV5-6	-	TRBJ2-5	CASSTQETQYF	TGTGCCAGCAGCACGCAAGAGACCCAGTACTTC
-	TRBV5-1	-	TRBJ1-1	CASSQKGHPNTEAFF	TGCGCCAGCAGCCAGAAGGGACACCCGAACACTGAAGCTTTCTTT
-	TRBV7-2	-	TRBJ2-5	CASSFNPTETQYF	TGTGCCAGCAGCTTTAACCCCACAGAGACCCAGTACTTC
-	TRBV28	TRBD1	TRBJ1-5	CASSLGGQNNQPQHF	TGTGCCAGCAGTTTAGGGGGACAGAACAATCAGCCCCAGCATTTT
-	TRBV6-5	TRBD1	TRBJ1-5	CASGQGNQPQHF	TGTGCCAGCGGACAGGGGAATCAGCCCCAGCATTTT
-	TRBV6-1	-	TRBJ2-2	CASRSQSIGELFF	TGTGCCAGCCGAAGCCAGAGTATCGGGGAGCTGTTTTTT
-	TRBV6-1	-	TRBJ2-6	CASSERSGANVLTF	TGTGCCAGCAGTGAGCGGTCTGGGGCCAACGTCCTGACTTTC
-	TRBV18	-	TRBJ2-1	CATKDLANHNEQFF	TGTGCCACCAAAGACCTGGCTAACCACAATGAGCAGTTCTTC
once	TRBV7-2	TRBD1	TRBJ2-1	CASSLETGGSYNEQFF	TGTGCCAGCAGCTTAGAGACAGGGGGCTCCTACAATGAGCAGTTCTTC
-	TRBV6-1	-	TRBJ2-7	CASSAGRQRSSYEQYF	TGTGCCAGCAGTGCCGGGCGGCAGAGAAGCTCCTACGAGCAGTACTTC
-	TRBV18	TRBD2	TRBJ2-1	CASSPGFGGRELFF	TGTGCCAGCTCACCAGGTTTCGGCGGGAGAGAGCTGTTCTTC
-	TRBV5-1	-	TRBJ2-1	CASSLGHNEQFF	TGCGCCAGCAGCTTGGGACACAATGAGCAGTTCTTC